This T cell receptor beta chain was observed in a study of spatial heterogeneity in lung cancer. Every individual TCR cDNA molecule carried its own unique molecular identifier, which allowed correction of PCR and sequencing errors. TCRdb recomputed calls from the 5' RACE reads with MiXCR, one row per CDR3 protein. The sample includes some 15,000 distinct CDR3 sequences, around 8% seen only once; the top ten take about a third. V lost 1 base to trimming and J lost 3 bases, with 7 bases between them. The germline gives CDR1 SQVTM, CDR2 ANQGSEA. The CDR3 has 13 residues. As to time point: sample taken at primary tumor resection. Whole RNA, isolated from tumor, nontumor lung or frozen PBMC, was sequenced without prior sorting. The donor population consisted of approximately 70 patients with untreated, early-stage non-small cell lung cancer. For this clonotype: Its matching antigen is unknown.

Overall study results and limits: Ubiquitous expanded tumor TCRs were observed in blood more at resection than follow-up.

This sample comprised PBMCs, obtained at surgery. The receptor's source is a female donor with early-stage non-small cell lung cancer. The chain carries TRBV29-1 and TRBJ1-5, with a weak D call TRBD1 (5 bases). The CDR3 DNA sequence: TGCAGCGTTGAAGGGGACGCCAATCAGCCCCAGCATTTT. Its translation is CSVEGDANQPQHF.